These 21 T cell receptor beta chains were all obtained from the same sample, sequenced in a study of blood T cell repertoires in COVID-19. TCRdb keeps only in-frame clones here, not all; method: immunoSEQ multiplex PCR. Of 240,000 or so clones listed, 70% to 85% are singletons. The sequenced material came from peripheral blood. Receptors originate from a woman aged 80 or older with acute or convalescent COVID-19.

The chain has TRBV19 and TRBJ1-1, with D perhaps matching TRBD1 (5 bases). The V and J ends lost 9 bases and 3 bases respectively, with 11 bases between them. Germline CDR1 reads LNHDA; CDR2 reads SQIVND (reference sequence). The CDR3 is 12 residues long. Here the CDR3 reads CASRDRDTEAFF. CDR3 nucleotides: TGTGCCAGCCGAGACAGAGACACTGAAGCTTTCTTT. Variable domain in full (rest from reference TRBV19 and TRBJ1-1): DGGITQSPKYLFRKEGQNVTLSCEQNLNHDAMYWYRQDPGQGLRLIYYSQIVNDFQKGDIAEGYSVSREKKESFPLTVTSAQKNPTAFYLCASRDRDTEAFFGQGTRLTVV.

The chain recombines TRBV6-5 with TRBJ2-3, with 8 bases identical to TRBD2. This CDR3 has 15 amino acids. With V trimmed by 7 bases and J by 0 bases, 6 bases remained unmatched. Looked up from germline, CDR1 is MNHEY and CDR2 is SVGAGI. CDR3 in DNA: TGTGCCAGCACCGAAGGCGGGGGGAGCACAGATACGCAGTATTTT. As protein: CASTEGGGSTDTQYF.

This clone was detected a few times. The chain couples TRBV28 to TRBJ1-5; the D is unclear. This CDR3 is 14 amino acids long. The V end was cut by 3 bases, the J end by 0 bases, with 6 bases between. Germline V gene data show CDR1 as MDHEN and CDR2 as SYDVKM. This CDR3 is CASSFGDSNQPQHF. Here the CDR3 DNA reads TGTGCCAGCAGTTTCGGTGATAGCAATCAGCCCCAGCATTTT.

V usage is TRBV6-2 or TRBV6-3 and J usage is TRBJ2-5; D gene unclear. The CDR3 has 14 residues. Germline CDR1 is MNHEY and CDR2 is SVGEGT. Trimming took off 4 bases at V and 4 bases at J, with 13 bases between the two ends. For the CDR3, the DNA is TGTGCCAGCAGTTCTCCTAGGTTACTAGAGACCCAGTACTTC. Translation: CASSSPRLLETQYF.

The chain employs TRBV5-1 and TRBJ1-2; the D gene is possibly TRBD1 (6 bases). The germline CDR1 and CDR2 sequences are SGHRS and YFSETQ. The CDR3 has 14 amino acids. The ends were cut back, 3 bases at V and 5 bases at J, with 14 bases in the middle. Written as DNA, the CDR3 is TGCGCCAGCAGCTGGGGACCAGGGGTATATGGCTACACCTTC. Translation gives CASSWGPGVYGYTF.

The rearrangement uses TRBV27 and TRBJ1-2, with TRBD1 identical over 8 bases. The CDR3 contains 13 residues. Per the germline V gene, CDR1 is MNHEY and CDR2 is SMNVEV (reference sequence). J was trimmed by 4 bases and V by 6 bases; bases with no gene match: 4. The CDR3 DNA reads TGTGCCAGCAGAAAGACAGGGGTCTATGGCTACACCTTC. It is translated as CASRKTGVYGYTF.

The chain couples TRBV19 to TRBJ1-5, with D possibly being TRBD1 (5 bases). Germline CDR1 reads LNHDA; CDR2 reads SQIVND (reference sequence). Trimming left V 0 bases short and J 3 bases short, with 15 bases between. The CDR3 extends over 17 amino acids. The DNA of the CDR3 is TGTGCCAGTAGTATAGATCATCGGAGGGGTGACAATCAGCCCCAGCATTTT. The encoded protein is CASSIDHRRGDNQPQHF.

This chain uses TRBV5-6 with TRBJ2-7; 7 bases are a match to TRBD2. V dropped 4 bases and J dropped 1; count of bases not matched to a gene: 8. This CDR3 is 15 amino acids long. CDR1 SGHDT and CDR2 YYEEEE come from the germline V gene. The CDR3 loop is CASSPVGGGSYEQYF. The CDR3 DNA sequence: TGTGCCAGCAGCCCCGTCGGCGGGGGATCCTACGAGCAGTACTTC.

The chain employs TRBV19 and TRBJ2-1; TRBD1 matches at 7 bases. The germline V gene has CDR1 LNHDA and CDR2 SQIVND (reference sequence). Losses at the gene ends were 4 bases for V and 4 bases for J; bases not matched to a gene: 7. The CDR3 runs to 15 residues. The CDR3 bases are TGTGCCAGTAGTAAAACTTTGGGACAGTACAATGAGCAGTTCTTC. Translating gives CASSKTLGQYNEQFF.

This chain uses TRBV7-2 with TRBJ2-5, with 10 bases fitting TRBD2. CDR3 length: 17 residues. The germline gives CDR1 SGHTA, CDR2 FQGNSA. With V trimmed by 2 bases and J by 7 bases, 13 bases remained unmatched. CDR3 residues: CASSLLGGGLATMTQYF. The CDR3 DNA sequence: TGTGCCAGCAGCTTATTGGGGGGGGGACTAGCGACGATGACCCAGTACTTC.

Details on this clone: This sample includes further DNA sequences coding for the same CDR3. V usage is TRBV5-1 and J usage is TRBJ2-7; TRBD2 might be the D (6 bases). The CDR3 has 15 amino acids. V was pared by 0 bases and J by 7 bases, with 17 bases between. Germline V gives CDR1 SGHRS, CDR2 YFSETQ. CDR3 coding DNA: TGCGCCAGCAGCTTGGCTGTTGGGGGTCGGGGGGAGCAGTACTTC. This encodes CASSLAVGGRGEQYF.

The chain has TRBV6-5 and TRBJ2-1; 8 positions agree with TRBD2. This CDR3 has 13 residues. Germline V gene data show CDR1 as MNHEY and CDR2 as SVGAGI. The junction had 8 bases not matched to a gene; V was cut back by 6 bases and J by 10 bases. Written as DNA, the CDR3 is TGTGCCAGCAGAACAAGCGGGAGAGGAGAGCAGTTCTTC. Translating it yields CASRTSGRGEQFF.

The V call is TRBV6-5, the J call TRBJ2-7, with 11 bases that match TRBD1. The length of the CDR3 is 15 residues. CDR1 and CDR2 (germline): MNHEY, SVGAGI. V dropped 8 bases and J dropped 0; count of bases not matched to a gene: 6. The CDR3 sequence: CASRMGTGGSYEQYF. In DNA form, the CDR3 reads TGTGCCAGCCGGATGGGGACAGGGGGCTCCTACGAGCAGTACTTC.

The chain recombines TRBV28 with TRBJ2-7; D is possibly TRBD1 (6 bases). V lost 6 bases, J lost 0 bases, and 9 bases lay in between. Looked up from germline, CDR1 is MDHEN and CDR2 is SYDVKM. The CDR3 covers 13 residues. For the CDR3, the DNA is TGTGCCAGCAGCCGGGACAACTCCTACGAGCAGTACTTC. It specifies CASSRDNSYEQYF.

This chain uses TRBV24-1 with TRBJ2-1, with 11 bases fitting TRBD1. This CDR3 region has 15 residues. The V gene end was trimmed by 7 bases and the J gene end by 2 bases; junction bases not matched to a gene: 3. Germline CDR1 KGHDR, CDR2 SFDVKD. The CDR3 DNA is TGTGCCACCAGCGAGGGACAGGGGGCCTACAATGAGCAGTTCTTC. It yields the protein CATSEGQGAYNEQFF.

This clone occurred once. The chain links TRBV11-2 to TRBJ2-3; 9 nucleotides match TRBD2. V trimming: 0 bases; J trimming: 4 bases; junction bases outside the gene matches: 2. This CDR3 contains 15 residues. Per the germline V gene, CDR1 is SGHAT and CDR2 is FQNNGV. The CDR3 is CASSLDGGGADTQYF. The CDR3 DNA is TGTGCCAGCAGCTTAGATGGCGGGGGGGCAGATACGCAGTATTTT. Using reference TRBV11-2 and TRBJ2-3 for the parts outside the CDR3, the full variable domain is EAGVAQSPRYKIIEKRQSVAFWCNPISGHATLYWYQQILGQGPKLLIQFQNNGVVDDSQLPKDRFSAERLKGVDSTLKIQPAKLEDSAVYLCASSLDGGGADTQYFGPGTRLTVL.

The chain links TRBV28 to TRBJ2-7, with 10 bases that match TRBD2. CDR3 length equals 15 residues. Germline V CDR1 and CDR2: MDHEN, SYDVKM. After removal of 5 bases from V and 0 bases from J, the junction contained 4 bases not matched to a gene. CDR3 nucleotides: TGTGCCAGCAGTCCGCAGCGGGGGGGCTCCTACGAGCAGTACTTC. Translation gives CASSPQRGGSYEQYF.

The rearrangement joins TRBV5-1 to TRBJ2-6, with a possible D match to TRBD2 (6 bases). Germline V gives CDR1 SGHRS, CDR2 YFSETQ. The CDR3 loop spans 16 amino acids. The V end was cut by 2 bases, the J end by 4 bases, with 13 bases between. The CDR3 is CASSFGAAGGANVLTF. CDR3 bases: TGCGCCAGCAGCTTTGGCGCCGCGGGAGGGGCCAACGTCCTGACTTTC.

This clone was recorded only once. A junction end diverges from the germline sequence, so it may reflect a read error. The V call is TRBV19, the J call TRBJ2-1, with 9 bases lining up with TRBD2. Germline-derived CDR1 and CDR2 are LNHDA and SQIVND (reference sequence). This CDR3 is 15 amino acids long. The CDR3 sequence: CATSLTSGSYNEQFF. The CDR3 nucleotides read TGTGCCACTAGTCTGACTAGCGGATCCTACAATGAGCAGTTCTTC.

The chain couples TRBV27 to TRBJ2-2; 8 nucleotides align to TRBD1. This CDR3 is 16 amino acids long. V lost 4 bases and J lost 1; bases outside the gene matches: 5. Germline CDR1 reads MNHEY; CDR2 reads SMNVEV (reference sequence). CDR3 sequence reads: CASSSFGQGNTGELFF. The CDR3 DNA reads TGTGCCAGCAGTTCGTTTGGACAGGGGAACACCGGGGAGCTGTTTTTT.

The chain joins TRBV29-1 to TRBJ2-5; D is perhaps TRBD1 (6 bases). V lost 4 bases and J 5 bases, leaving 17 bases between the germline ends. The germline V gene encodes CDR1 SQVTM and CDR2 ANQGSEA. The CDR3 totals 14 residues. This CDR3 reads CSVVPGHDLETQYF. The CDR3 nucleotides read TGCAGCGTTGTACCGGGACACGACTTGGAGACCCAGTACTTC.